This T cell receptor beta chain was sequenced for a study of response to subunit inactivated influenza vaccine. General study results and limits: It was the authors' suggestion that each seasonal influenza vaccination recruits few new T cells.

TCRdb re-analysed the RT-PCR reads in MiXCR, keeping a single row per CDR3 protein. The top ten hold approximately 12% of the sample, which has more than 450,000 distinct CDR3 sequences, about 7.6% seen once. CDR3 size: 13 residues. Germline assignment: CDR1 SGHRS and CDR2 YFSETQ. V lost 2 bases, J lost 5 bases, and 11 bases lay in between. A remark on this clonotype: Antigen: not known.

The sample consisted of PBMCs from blood, taken less than 30 months after vaccination. The rearrangement uses TRBV5-1 and TRBJ2-7; D tentatively reads TRBD1 or TRBD2 (5 bases each). The origin of this receptor is a man aged 50 to 69 who received an inactivated influenza vaccine. In DNA form, the CDR3 reads TGCGCCAGCAGCTTTGGGGGTGTAGACGAGCAGTACTTC. Translation gives CASSFGGVDEQYF.